The clone carrying this T cell receptor beta chain has just one count. Its antigen is currently unknown. This sample was included in a study of Graves' ophthalmopathy and Graves' hyperthyroidism. Study at large: Sampling took place at initial diagnosis, with peripheral blood obtained before any treatment.

The germline V gene has CDR1 KGHDR and CDR2 SFDVKD. Germline trimming cut 3 bases from V and 4 bases from J; bases unmatched to any gene: 2. There are 15 residues in the CDR3. TCR beta CDR3 amplification used RNA transcripts. HTBI primers were used in a first-round RT-PCR, which preceded a second-round multiplex PCR. Using its own MiXCR run on the multiplex PCR reads, TCRdb lists one record per CDR3 protein. Among 600,000 to 950,000 distinct CDR3 sequences listed, around 40% were seen once. Study-wide results and caveats: A model of 13 signatures distinguished ophthalmopathy from stable hyperthyroidism at 87.88% sensitivity and roughly 81% specificity.

All donors with ophthalmopathy were recorded as having moderate-to-severe activity, CAS ≥3, NOSPECS ≥4 and a duration under 3 months. The chain combines TRBV24-1 with TRBJ2-3; the match to TRBD2 covers 11 bases. The receptor comes from an adult man with Graves' ophthalmopathy. The sample consisted of peripheral blood. CDR3 loop: CATSDPGLAADTQYF. The DNA of the CDR3 is TGTGCCACCAGTGATCCGGGACTAGCGGCAGATACGCAGTATTTT.